This T cell receptor beta chain originates from a study of blood T cell repertoires in COVID-19. Study context: From the United States, Italy and Spain came samples of acute and convalescent COVID-19. T cells, B-cell-depleted T cells, or PBMCs provided the cDNA or gDNA that served as material.

With V trimmed by 8 bases and J by 1 base, 7 bases remained unmatched. The CDR3 extends over 15 amino acids. Per germline, CDR1 ENHRY and CDR2 SYGVKD. This clone was seen a few times. Original methodology: Counts of nucleated cells, estimated from reference gene primer amplification, were obtained. TCRdb's table, derived via immunoSEQ multiplex PCR, lists solely in-frame clones and lacks some. For V, J and clone size, that table is used; D and trimming come from the DNA. There are 9,500 to 15,000 clones in the sample; roughly four fifths occur only once, and approximately 3.8% lies in the top ten. This sequence joins TRBV10-3 and TRBJ2-3; 9 bases agree with TRBD2. The sequenced material came from peripheral blood. This clonotype was obtained from an older woman with acute or convalescent COVID-19. This CDR3 reads CAIGGLALRTDTQYF. CDR3 nucleotide sequence: TGTGCCATCGGGGGACTAGCCCTACGCACAGATACGCAGTATTTT.